This is a list of T cell receptor beta chains from one sample in a study of technical replicates of blood from several donors. TCRdb's table, derived via immunoSEQ multiplex PCR, lists solely in-frame clones and lacks some. The sample includes some 77,000 clones, roughly 91% of them seen just once. Sequenced: T cells isolated from PBMCs. These receptors were taken from a human donor in good health. Each CDR3 is given with its conserved first and last residue. Fields, in order: clone size, J gene, D gene, V gene, CDR3 protein, CDR3 DNA. The D gene is left open where the match is weak. Not every row has a clone size; where given, it reads once, few, many or a size class.

size: once
J: TRBJ2-1
D: TRBD2
V: TRBV7-2
CDR3: CASSLALAGMGDEQFF
DNA: TGTGCCAGCAGCTTAGCTCTAGCGGGAATGGGGGATGAGCAGTTCTTC

size: NA
J: TRBJ2-3
D: NA
V: TRBV7-7
CDR3: CASSPQGRSTDTQYF
DNA: TGTGCTAGCAGCCCCCAGGGCAGAAGCACAGATACGCAGTATTTT

size: NA
J: TRBJ2-2
D: TRBD2
V: TRBV4-2
CDR3: CASSQELSLAGFVGAGELFF
DNA: TGTGCCAGCAGCCAAGAATTAAGTCTAGCGGGTTTCGTCGGGGCCGGGGAGCTGTTTTTT

size: NA
J: TRBJ2-1
D: NA
V: TRBV4-1
CDR3: CASSQILMRDNNEQFF
DNA: TGCGCCAGCAGCCAGATCCTAATGCGGGATAACAATGAGCAGTTCTTC

size: NA
J: TRBJ2-5
D: NA
V: TRBV11-3
CDR3: CASKREETQYF
DNA: TGTGCCAGCAAGAGAGAGGAGACCCAGTACTTC

size: NA
J: TRBJ1-1
D: TRBD1
V: TRBV13
CDR3: CASSLGQGVVVTEAFF
DNA: TGTGCCAGCAGCTTAGGCCAGGGGGTGGTAGTCACTGAAGCTTTCTTT

size: NA
J: TRBJ2-1
D: NA
V: TRBV5-1
CDR3: CASSALGPGYNSGNEQFF
DNA: TGCGCCAGCAGCGCACTTGGGCCGGGATATAATTCTGGCAATGAGCAGTTCTTC

size: NA
J: TRBJ2-3
D: NA
V: TRBV29-1
CDR3: CSVEPAATDTQYF
DNA: TGCAGCGTTGAGCCCGCGGCCACAGATACGCAGTATTTT

size: NA
J: TRBJ2-3
D: NA
V: TRBV10-1
CDR3: CASSEAITDTQYF
DNA: TGCGCCAGCAGTGAGGCTATCACAGATACGCAGTATTTT

size: NA
J: TRBJ1-2
D: NA
V: TRBV15
CDR3: CATSRDEEGHHYGYTF
DNA: TGTGCCACCAGCAGAGATGAAGAGGGACACCACTATGGCTACACCTTC

size: NA
J: TRBJ2-7
D: NA
V: TRBV29-1
CDR3: CSVGMGLSYEQYF
DNA: TGCAGCGTTGGGATGGGCCTCTCCTACGAGCAGTACTTC

size: NA
J: TRBJ2-3
D: NA
V: TRBV9
CDR3: CASSVDIRGGIRTDTQYF
DNA: TGTGCCAGCAGCGTAGATATTAGGGGGGGCATACGCACAGATACGCAGTATTTT

size: NA
J: TRBJ2-1
D: TRBD1
V: TRBV25-1
CDR3: CASSETSSGQIRNEQFF
DNA: TGTGCCAGCAGTGAAACCTCCTCGGGACAGATAAGAAATGAGCAGTTCTTC

size: NA
J: TRBJ1-4
D: TRBD1
V: TRBV2
CDR3: CASSEEGASEKLFF
DNA: TGTGCCAGCAGTGAAGAGGGGGCCTCGGAAAAACTGTTTTTT